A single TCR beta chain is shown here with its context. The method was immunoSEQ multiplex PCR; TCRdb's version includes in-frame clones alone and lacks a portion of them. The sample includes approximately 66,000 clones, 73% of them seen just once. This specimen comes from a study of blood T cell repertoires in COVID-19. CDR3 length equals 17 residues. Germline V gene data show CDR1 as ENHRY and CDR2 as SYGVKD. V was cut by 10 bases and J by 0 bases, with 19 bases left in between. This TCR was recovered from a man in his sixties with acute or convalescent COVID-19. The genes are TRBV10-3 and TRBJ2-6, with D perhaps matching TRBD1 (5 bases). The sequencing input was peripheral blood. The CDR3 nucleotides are TGTGCCACCATCCATACAGGCCATTCCTCTGGGGCCAACGTCCTGACTTTC. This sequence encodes CATIHTGHSSGANVLTF.